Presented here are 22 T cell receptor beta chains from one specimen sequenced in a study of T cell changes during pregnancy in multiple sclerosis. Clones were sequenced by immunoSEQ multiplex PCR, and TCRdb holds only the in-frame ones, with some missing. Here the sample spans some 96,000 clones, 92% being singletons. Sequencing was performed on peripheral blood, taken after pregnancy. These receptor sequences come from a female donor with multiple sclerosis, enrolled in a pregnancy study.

Here the CDR3 reads CAISERRDRGVSSGANVLTF. For the CDR3, the DNA is TGTGCCATCAGTGAGCGGCGGGACAGGGGGGTAAGCTCTGGGGCCAACGTCCTGACTTTC. The gene calls are TRBV10-3 and TRBJ2-6; 11 bases map to TRBD1. The germline V gene has CDR1 ENHRY and CDR2 SYGVKD. This CDR3 comprises 20 residues. Trimming at V came to 2 bases and at J to 0 bases, leaving 9 bases not matched to a gene.

The DNA of the CDR3 is TGTGCCAGCAGTAACCGACAGGGATCCTACGAGCAGTACTTC. It encodes CASSNRQGSYEQYF. J is TRBJ2-7 and V is TRBV6-5; 7 nucleotides agree with TRBD1. CDR3 length equals 14 residues. Unmatched junction bases numbered 5, after V lost 5 bases and J lost 1 base. Per germline, CDR1 MNHEY and CDR2 SVGAGI.

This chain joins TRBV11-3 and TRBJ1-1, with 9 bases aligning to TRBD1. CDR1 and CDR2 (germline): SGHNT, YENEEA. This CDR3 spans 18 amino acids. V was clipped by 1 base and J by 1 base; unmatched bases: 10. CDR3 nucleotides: TGTGCCAGCAGCTTAGGCCTGGACAGGGGAGGTCAGAACACTGAAGCTTTCTTT. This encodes CASSLGLDRGGQNTEAFF.

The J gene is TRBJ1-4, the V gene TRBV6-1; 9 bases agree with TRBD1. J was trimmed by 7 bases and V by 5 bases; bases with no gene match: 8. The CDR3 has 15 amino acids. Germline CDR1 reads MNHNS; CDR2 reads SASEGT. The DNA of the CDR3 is TGTGCCAGCAGTAAGATGTGGGGACAGGGTGAAAAACTGTTTTTT. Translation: CASSKMWGQGEKLFF.

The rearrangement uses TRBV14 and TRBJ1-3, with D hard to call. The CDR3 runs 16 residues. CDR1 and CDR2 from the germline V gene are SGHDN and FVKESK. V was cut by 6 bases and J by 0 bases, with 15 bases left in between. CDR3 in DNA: TGTGCCAGCAGTCCGGGGTACGAAGTCTCTGGAAACACCATATATTTT. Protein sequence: CASSPGYEVSGNTIYF.

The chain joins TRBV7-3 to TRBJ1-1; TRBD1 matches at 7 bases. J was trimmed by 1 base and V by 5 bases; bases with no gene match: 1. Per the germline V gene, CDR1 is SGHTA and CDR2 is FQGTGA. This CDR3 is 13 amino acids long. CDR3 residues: CASSPGGNTEAFF. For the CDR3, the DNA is TGTGCCAGCAGCCCAGGGGGGAACACTGAAGCTTTCTTT.

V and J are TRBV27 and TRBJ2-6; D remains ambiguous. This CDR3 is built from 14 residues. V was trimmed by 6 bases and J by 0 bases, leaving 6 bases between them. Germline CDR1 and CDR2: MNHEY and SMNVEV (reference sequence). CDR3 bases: TGTGCCAGCAGGTCCCACTCTGGGGCCAACGTCCTGACTTTC. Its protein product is CASRSHSGANVLTF.

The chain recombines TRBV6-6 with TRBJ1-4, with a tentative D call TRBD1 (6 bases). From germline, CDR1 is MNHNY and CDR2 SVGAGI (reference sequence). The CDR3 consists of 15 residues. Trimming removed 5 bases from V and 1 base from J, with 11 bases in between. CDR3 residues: CASSGGQRTNEKLFF. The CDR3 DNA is TGTGCCAGCAGTGGTGGACAGAGAACTAATGAAAAACTGTTTTTT.

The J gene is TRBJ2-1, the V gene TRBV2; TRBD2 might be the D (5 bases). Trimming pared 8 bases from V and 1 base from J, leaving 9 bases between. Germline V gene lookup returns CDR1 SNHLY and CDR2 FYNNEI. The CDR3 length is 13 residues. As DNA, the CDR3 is TGTGCCAGCTCGCGGGCTTCCTACAATGAGCAGTTCTTC. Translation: CASSRASYNEQFF.

The CDR3 bases are TGTGCCACCTGGGCCCAGGGAGGGAAAGGTCAGCCCCAGCATTTT. This translates into CATWAQGGKGQPQHF. The chain has TRBV19 and TRBJ1-5; D perhaps matches TRBD1 (5 bases). The V and J ends lost 10 bases and 6 bases respectively, with 22 bases between them. Germline V gene lookup returns CDR1 LNHDA and CDR2 SQIVND (reference sequence). The CDR3 spans 15 residues.

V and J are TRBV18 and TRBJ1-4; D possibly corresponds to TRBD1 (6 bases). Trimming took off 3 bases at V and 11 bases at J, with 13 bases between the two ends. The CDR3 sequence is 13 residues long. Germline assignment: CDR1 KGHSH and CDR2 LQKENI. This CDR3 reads CASSPDSVGKLFF. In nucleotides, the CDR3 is TGTGCCAGCTCACCGGACAGTGTGGGTAAACTGTTTTTT.

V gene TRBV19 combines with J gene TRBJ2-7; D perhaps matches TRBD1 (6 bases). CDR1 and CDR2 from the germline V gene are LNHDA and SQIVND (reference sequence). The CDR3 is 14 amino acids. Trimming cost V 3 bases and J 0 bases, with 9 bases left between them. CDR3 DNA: TGTGCCAGTAGTATCGGACAGTCCTCCTACGAGCAGTACTTC. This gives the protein CASSIGQSSYEQYF.

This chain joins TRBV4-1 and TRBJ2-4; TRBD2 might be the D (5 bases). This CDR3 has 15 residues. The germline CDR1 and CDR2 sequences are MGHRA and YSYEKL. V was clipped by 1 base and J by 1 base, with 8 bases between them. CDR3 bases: TGCGCCAGCAGCCAAGTCGGGATGGCCAAAAACATTCAGTACTTC. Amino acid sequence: CASSQVGMAKNIQYF.

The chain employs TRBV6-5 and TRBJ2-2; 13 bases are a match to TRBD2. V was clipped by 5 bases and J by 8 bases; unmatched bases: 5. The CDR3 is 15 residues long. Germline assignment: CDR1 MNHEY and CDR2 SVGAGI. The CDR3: CASSRLAGGTGELFF. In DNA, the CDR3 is TGTGCCAGCAGTAGACTAGCGGGGGGTACGGGGGAGCTGTTTTTT.

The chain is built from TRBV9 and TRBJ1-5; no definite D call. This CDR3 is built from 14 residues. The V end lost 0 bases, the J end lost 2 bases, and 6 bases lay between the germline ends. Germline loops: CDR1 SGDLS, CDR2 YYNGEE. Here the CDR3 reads CASSVGLGNQPQHF. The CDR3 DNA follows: TGTGCCAGCAGCGTAGGGCTGGGCAATCAGCCCCAGCATTTT.

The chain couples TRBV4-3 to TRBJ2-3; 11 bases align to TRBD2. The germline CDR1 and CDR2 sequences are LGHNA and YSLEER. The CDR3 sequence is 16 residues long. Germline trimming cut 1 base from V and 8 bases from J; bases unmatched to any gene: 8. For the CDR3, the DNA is TGCGCCAGCAGCCAAGCGGGGACTAGCGGAGGAGGTACGCAGTATTTT. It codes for CASSQAGTSGGGTQYF.

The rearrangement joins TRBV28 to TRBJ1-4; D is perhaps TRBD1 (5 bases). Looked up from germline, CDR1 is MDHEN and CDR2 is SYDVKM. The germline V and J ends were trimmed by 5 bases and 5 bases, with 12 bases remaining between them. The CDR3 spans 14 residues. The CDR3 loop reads CASSTDSINEKLFF. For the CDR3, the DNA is TGTGCCAGCAGTACAGACAGCATCAATGAAAAACTGTTTTTT.

The CDR3: CASSLYSPQGQLDEQFF. CDR3 coding DNA: TGTGCCAGCAGTTTATATTCCCCACAGGGACAGTTGGATGAGCAGTTCTTC. V is TRBV27 and J is TRBJ2-1, with 7 bases matching TRBD1. CDR3 length: 17 amino acids. V dropped 1 base and J dropped 8; count of bases not matched to a gene: 14. Germline V CDR1 and CDR2: MNHEY, SMNVEV (reference sequence).

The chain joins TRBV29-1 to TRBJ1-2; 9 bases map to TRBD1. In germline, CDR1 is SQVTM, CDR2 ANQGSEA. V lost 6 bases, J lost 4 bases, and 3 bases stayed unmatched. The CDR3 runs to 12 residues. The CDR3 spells CSVETGGYGYTF. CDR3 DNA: TGCAGCGTAGAGACAGGGGGCTATGGCTACACCTTC.

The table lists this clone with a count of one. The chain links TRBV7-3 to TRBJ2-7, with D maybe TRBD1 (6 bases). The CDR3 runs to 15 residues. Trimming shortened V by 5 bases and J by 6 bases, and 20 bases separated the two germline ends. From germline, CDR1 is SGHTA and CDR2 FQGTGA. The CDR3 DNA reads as TGTGCCAGCAGCAGACAGGTACGACCTCAGTTCGAGCAGTACTTC. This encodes CASSRQVRPQFEQYF.

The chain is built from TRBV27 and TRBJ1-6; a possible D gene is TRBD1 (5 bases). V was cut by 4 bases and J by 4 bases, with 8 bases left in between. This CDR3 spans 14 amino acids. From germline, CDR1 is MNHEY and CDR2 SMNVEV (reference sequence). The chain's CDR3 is CASSSRDYNSPLHF. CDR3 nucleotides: TGTGCCAGCAGTTCCAGGGATTATAATTCACCCCTCCACTTT.

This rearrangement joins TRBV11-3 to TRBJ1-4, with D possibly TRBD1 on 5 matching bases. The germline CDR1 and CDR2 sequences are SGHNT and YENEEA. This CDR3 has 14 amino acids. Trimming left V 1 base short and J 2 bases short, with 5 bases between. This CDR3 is CASSLAGTNEKLFF. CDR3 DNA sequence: TGTGCCAGCAGCTTAGCAGGGACTAATGAAAAACTGTTTTTT.